Listed here is a single TCR beta chain. Its antigen is undetermined. Positively selected for CCR7, the CD45RO-negative cells used as naive CD8 cells excluded terminally differentiated effector memory CD45RA+ cells. Donors comprised healthy HIV-negative adults lacking recent acute infections or vaccinations. The sample belongs to a study of shared clonotypes between healthy human individuals. Using immunoSEQ multiplex PCR, the repertoire was profiled, and TCRdb retains in-frame clones only, with some absent. This sample carries some 2,000,000 clones, about 95% of them seen once, and the ten largest clones take 0.9% to 1.4%. Findings and limits, study-wide: Rarefaction revealed incomplete sorted-subset sequencing despite large depth.

Germline CDR1 SGDLS, CDR2 YYNGEE. This CDR3 is built from 16 residues. Deletions cut 3 bases from V and 0 bases from J, with 12 bases between. This receptor was taken from a man aged 18 to 30 in good health. V and J are TRBV9 and TRBJ2-2, with a possible D match to TRBD1 (6 bases). Specimen: naive CD8+ T cells sorted from blood. CDR3 coding DNA: TGTGCCAGCAGCGAGGGGACATCCGCGAACACCGGGGAGCTGTTTTTT. It codes for CASSEGTSANTGELFF.